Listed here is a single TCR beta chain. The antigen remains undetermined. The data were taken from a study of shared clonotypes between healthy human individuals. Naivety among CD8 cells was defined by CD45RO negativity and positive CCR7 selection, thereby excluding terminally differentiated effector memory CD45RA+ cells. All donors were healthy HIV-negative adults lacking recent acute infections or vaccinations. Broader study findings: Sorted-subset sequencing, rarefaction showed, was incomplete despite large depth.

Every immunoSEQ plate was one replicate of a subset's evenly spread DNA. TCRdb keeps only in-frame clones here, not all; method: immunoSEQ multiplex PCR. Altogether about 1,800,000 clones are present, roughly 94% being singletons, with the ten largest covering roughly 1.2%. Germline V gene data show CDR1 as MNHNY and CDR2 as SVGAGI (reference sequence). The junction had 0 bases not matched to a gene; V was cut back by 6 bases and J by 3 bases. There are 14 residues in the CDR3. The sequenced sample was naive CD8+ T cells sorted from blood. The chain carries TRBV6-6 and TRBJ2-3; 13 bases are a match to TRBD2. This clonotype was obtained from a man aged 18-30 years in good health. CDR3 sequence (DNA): TGTGCCAGCAGGACTAGCGGGGGGACAGATACGCAGTATTTT. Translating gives CASRTSGGTDTQYF.